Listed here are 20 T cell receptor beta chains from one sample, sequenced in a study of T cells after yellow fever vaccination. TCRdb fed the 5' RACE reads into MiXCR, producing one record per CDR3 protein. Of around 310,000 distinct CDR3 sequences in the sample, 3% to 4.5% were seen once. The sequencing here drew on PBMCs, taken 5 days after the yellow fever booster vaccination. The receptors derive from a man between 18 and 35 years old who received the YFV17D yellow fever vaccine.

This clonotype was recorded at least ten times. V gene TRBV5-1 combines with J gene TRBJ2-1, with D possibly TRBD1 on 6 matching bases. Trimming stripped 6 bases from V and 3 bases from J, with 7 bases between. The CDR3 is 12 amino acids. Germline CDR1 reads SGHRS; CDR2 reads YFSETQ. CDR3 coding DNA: TGCGCCAGCAAACAGGGCTACAATGAGCAGTTCTTC. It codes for CASKQGYNEQFF.

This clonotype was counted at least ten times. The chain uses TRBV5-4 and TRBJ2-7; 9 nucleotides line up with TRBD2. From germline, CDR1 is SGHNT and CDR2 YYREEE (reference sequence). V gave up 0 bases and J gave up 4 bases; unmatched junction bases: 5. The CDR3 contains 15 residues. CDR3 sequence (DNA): TGTGCCAGCAGCTTGGGGGGACTAGCTAGGTACGAGCAGTACGTC. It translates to CASSLGGLARYEQYV.

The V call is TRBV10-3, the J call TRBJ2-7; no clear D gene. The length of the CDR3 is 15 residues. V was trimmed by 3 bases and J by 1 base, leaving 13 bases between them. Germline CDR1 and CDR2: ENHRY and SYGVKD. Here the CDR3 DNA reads TGTGCCATCAGTGAACAGCCCCAGCCATCCTACGAGCAGTACTTC. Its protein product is CAISEQPQPSYEQYF.

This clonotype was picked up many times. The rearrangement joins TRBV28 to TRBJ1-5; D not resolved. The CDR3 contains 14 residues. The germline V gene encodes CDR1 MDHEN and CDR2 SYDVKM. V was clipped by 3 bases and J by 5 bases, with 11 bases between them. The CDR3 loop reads CASSFVYSHQPQHF. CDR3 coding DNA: TGTGCCAGCAGTTTTGTGTACTCCCATCAGCCCCAGCATTTT.

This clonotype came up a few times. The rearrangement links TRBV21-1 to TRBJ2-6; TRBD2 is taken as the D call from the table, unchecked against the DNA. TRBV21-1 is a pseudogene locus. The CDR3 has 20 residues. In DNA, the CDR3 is TGTGCCAGCAGCAAATCCCAAGGAGGGACTAGCGGGGTTGGGGCCAACGTCCTGACTTTC. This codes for CASSKSQGGTSGVGANVLTF.

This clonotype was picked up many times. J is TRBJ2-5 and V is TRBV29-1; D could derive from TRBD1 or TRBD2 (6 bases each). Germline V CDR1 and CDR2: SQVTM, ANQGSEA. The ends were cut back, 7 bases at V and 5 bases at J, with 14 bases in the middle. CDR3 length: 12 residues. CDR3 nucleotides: TGCAGCGCCGGGGGCGCCGGGGAGACCCAGTACTTC. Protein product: CSAGGAGETQYF.

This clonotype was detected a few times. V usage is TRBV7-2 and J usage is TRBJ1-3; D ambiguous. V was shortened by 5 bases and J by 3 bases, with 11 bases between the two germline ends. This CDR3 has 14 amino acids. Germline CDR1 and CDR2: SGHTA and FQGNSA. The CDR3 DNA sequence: TGTGCCAGCAGCCCCGCAGGCGTTGGAAACACCATATATTTT. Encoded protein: CASSPAGVGNTIYF.

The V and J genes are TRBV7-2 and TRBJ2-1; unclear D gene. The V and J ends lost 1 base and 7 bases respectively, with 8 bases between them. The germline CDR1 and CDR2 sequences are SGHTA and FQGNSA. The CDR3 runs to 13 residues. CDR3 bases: TGTGCCAGCAGCTTAGGGGCTTTTAATGAGCAGTTCTTC. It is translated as CASSLGAFNEQFF. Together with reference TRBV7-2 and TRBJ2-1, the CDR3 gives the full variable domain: GAGVSQSPSNKVTEKGKDVELRCDPISGHTALYWYRQSLGQGLEFLIYFQGNSAPDKSGLPSDRFSAERTGGSVSTLTIQRTQQEDSAVYLCASSLGAFNEQFFGPGTRLTVL.

The CDR3 here is CASSQVLEETQYF. The DNA of the CDR3 is TGCGCCAGCAGCCAAGTTCTAGAGGAGACCCAGTACTTC. The rearrangement links TRBV4-3 to TRBJ2-5; D is unclear. The ends were cut back, 1 base at V and 5 bases at J, with 8 bases in the middle. This CDR3 contains 13 residues. From germline, CDR1 is LGHNA and CDR2 YSLEER.

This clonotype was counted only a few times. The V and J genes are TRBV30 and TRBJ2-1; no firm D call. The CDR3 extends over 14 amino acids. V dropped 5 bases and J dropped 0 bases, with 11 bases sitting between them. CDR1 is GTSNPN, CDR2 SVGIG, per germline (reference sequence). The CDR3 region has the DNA TGTGCCTGGTTATCCTCTAGCTCCTACAATGAGCAGTTCTTC. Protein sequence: CAWLSSSSYNEQFF.

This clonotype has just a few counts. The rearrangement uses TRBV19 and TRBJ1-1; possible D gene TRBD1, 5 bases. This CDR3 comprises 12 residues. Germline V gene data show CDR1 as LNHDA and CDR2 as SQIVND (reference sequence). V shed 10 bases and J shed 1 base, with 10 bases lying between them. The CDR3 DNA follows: TGTGCCACCGAAACAGGGAACACTGAAGCTTTCTTT. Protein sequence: CATETGNTEAFF.

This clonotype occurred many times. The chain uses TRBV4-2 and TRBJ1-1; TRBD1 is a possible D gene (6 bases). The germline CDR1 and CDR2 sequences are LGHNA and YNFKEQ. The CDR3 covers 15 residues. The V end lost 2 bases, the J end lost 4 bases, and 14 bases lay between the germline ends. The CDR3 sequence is CASSQFQGFGTEAFF. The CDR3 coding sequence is TGTGCCAGCAGCCAATTCCAGGGGTTTGGCACTGAAGCTTTCTTT.

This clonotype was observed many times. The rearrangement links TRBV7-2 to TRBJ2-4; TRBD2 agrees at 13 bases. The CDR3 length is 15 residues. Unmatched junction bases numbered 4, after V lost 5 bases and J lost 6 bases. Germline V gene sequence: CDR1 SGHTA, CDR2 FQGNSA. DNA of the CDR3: TGTGCCAGCAGCGGACTAGCGGGGGCCCCAAACATTCAGTACTTC. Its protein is CASSGLAGAPNIQYF.

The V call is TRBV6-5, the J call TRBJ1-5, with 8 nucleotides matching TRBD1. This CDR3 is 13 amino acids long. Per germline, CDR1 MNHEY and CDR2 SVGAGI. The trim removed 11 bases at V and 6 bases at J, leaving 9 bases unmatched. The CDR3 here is CAVSQGAVQPQHF. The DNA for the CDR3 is TGTGCCGTCAGTCAGGGGGCGGTTCAGCCCCAGCATTTT.

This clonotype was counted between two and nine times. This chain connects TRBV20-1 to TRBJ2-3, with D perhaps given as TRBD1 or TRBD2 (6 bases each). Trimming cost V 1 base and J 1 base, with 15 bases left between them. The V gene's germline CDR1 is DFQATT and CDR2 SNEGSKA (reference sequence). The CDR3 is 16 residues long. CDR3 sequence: CSARVFPGARTDTQYF. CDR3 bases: TGCAGTGCTAGAGTGTTTCCGGGGGCCCGCACAGATACGCAGTATTTT.

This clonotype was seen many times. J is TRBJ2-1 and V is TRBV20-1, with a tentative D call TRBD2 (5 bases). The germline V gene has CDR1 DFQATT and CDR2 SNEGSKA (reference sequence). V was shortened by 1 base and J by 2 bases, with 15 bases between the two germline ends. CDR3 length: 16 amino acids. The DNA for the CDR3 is TGCAGTGCTAGAGGTTCTAGCCCTAATACCTACAATGAGCAGTTCTTC. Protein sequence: CSARGSSPNTYNEQFF.

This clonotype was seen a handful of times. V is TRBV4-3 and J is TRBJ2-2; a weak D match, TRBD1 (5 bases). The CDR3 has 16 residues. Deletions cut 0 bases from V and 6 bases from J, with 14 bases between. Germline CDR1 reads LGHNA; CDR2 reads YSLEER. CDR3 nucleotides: TGCGCCAGCAGCCAAGATCAGGGTCGGGTGGCCGGGGAGCTGTTTTTT. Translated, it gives CASSQDQGRVAGELFF.

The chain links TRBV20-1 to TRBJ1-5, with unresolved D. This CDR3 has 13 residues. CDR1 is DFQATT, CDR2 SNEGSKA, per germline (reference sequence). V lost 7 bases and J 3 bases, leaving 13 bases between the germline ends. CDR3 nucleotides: TGCAGTGTGAGAGGTGGGAACAATCAGCCCCAGCATTTT. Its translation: CSVRGGNNQPQHF.

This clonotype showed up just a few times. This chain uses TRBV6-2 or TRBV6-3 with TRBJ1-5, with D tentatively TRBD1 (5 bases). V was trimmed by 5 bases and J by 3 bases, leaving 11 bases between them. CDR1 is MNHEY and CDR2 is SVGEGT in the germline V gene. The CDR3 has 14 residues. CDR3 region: CASSDPGPNQPQHF. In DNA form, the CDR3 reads TGTGCCAGCAGTGATCCGGGACCCAATCAGCCCCAGCATTTT.

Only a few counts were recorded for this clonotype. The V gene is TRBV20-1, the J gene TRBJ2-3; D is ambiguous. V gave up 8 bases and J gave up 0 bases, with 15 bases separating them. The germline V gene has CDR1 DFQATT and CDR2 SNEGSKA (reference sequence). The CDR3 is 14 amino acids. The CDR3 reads CSPKGGPSTDTQYF. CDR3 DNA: TGCAGTCCAAAGGGCGGCCCTAGCACAGATACGCAGTATTTT.